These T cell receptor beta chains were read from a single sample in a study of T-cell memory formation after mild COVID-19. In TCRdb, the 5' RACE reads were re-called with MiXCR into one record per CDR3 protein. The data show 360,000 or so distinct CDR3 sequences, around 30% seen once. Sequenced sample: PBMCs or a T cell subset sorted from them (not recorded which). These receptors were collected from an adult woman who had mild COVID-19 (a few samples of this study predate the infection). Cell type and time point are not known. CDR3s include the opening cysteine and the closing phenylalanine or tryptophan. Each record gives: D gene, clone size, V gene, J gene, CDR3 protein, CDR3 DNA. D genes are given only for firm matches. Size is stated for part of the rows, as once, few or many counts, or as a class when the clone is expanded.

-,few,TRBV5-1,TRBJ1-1,CASSQQGLRTEAFF,TGCGCCAGCAGCCAACAGGGATTAAGGACTGAAGCTTTCTTT
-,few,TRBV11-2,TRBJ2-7,CASSSHSGTAFTQYF,TGTGCCAGCAGCTCGCATTCCGGGACGGCCTTTACGCAGTACTTC
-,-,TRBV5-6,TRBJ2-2,CASSLLQTGTNTGELFF,TGTGCCAGCAGCTTGTTGCAAACCGGGACCAACACCGGGGAGCTGTTTTTT
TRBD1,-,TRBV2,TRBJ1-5,CASGTGFSNQPQHF,TGTGCCAGCGGGACAGGGTTTAGCAATCAGCCCCAGCATTTT
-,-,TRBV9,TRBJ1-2,CASSVVGTSLDGYTF,TGTGCCAGCAGCGTAGTGGGGACAAGCCTCGATGGCTACACCTTC
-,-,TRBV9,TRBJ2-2,CASSSTGSGTGELFF,TGTGCCAGCAGCTCCACAGGGTCGGGCACCGGGGAGCTGTTTTTT
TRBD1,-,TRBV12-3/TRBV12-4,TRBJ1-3,CASSSGGLGVFSGNTIYF,TGTGCCAGCAGCTCAGGGGGGCTGGGAGTATTCTCTGGAAACACCATATATTTT
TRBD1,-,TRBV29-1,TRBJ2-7,CSVADRGYEQYF,TGCAGCGTCGCCGACAGGGGATACGAGCAGTACTTC
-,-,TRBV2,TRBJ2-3,CASIRPGGADTQYF,TGTGCCAGCATAAGGCCCGGAGGGGCAGATACGCAGTATTTT
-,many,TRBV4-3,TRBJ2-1,CASSQGQGYYNEQFF,TGCGCCAGCAGCCAGGGGCAGGGGTACTACAATGAGCAGTTCTTC
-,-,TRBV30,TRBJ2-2,CAWVVGAGTGELFF,TGTGCCTGGGTTGTGGGGGCGGGGACCGGGGAGCTGTTTTTT
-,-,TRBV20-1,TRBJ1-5,CSAGIDSGRQPQHF,TGCAGTGCTGGCATCGACAGCGGGAGACAGCCCCAGCATTTT
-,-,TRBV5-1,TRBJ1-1,CASSLEAGQSNTEAFF,TGCGCCAGCAGCTTGGAAGCCGGACAGTCGAACACTGAAGCTTTCTTT
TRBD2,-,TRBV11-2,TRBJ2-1,CASSPSGGANYNEQFF,TGTGCCAGCAGCCCGAGCGGGGGGGCCAATTACAATGAGCAGTTCTTC
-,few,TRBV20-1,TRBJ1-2,CSASGGANYGYTF,TGCAGTGCATCCGGGGGTGCTAACTATGGCTACACCTTC
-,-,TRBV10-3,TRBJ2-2,CAISLKRLNTGELFF,TGTGCCATCAGTCTAAAACGGCTGAACACCGGGGAGCTGTTTTTT
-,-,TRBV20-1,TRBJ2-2,CSAIQGGSSGELFF,TGCAGTGCAATACAGGGAGGGTCGTCCGGGGAGCTGTTTTTT
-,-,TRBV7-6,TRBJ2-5,CASSWAGGQETQYF,TGTGCCAGCAGCTGGGCAGGTGGCCAAGAGACCCAGTACTTC
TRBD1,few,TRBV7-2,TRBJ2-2,CASSQQGSNTGELFF,TGTGCCAGCAGCCAACAGGGGTCAAACACCGGGGAGCTGTTTTTT
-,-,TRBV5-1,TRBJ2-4,CASSTNLGRNQYF,TGCGCCAGCAGCACCAACCTTGGGAGAAATCAGTACTTC
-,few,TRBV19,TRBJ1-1,CASSSTSEAFF,TGTGCCAGTAGCTCTACCTCTGAAGCTTTCTTT
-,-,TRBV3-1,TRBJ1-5,CASSRGDMGQPQHF,TGTGCCAGCAGCCGCGGAGACATGGGTCAGCCCCAGCATTTT
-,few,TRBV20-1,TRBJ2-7,CSANHPESYEQYF,TGCAGTGCTAATCACCCGGAATCCTACGAGCAGTACTTC
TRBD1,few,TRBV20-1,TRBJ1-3,CSARGEGQGNTIYF,TGCAGTGCTAGAGGGGAGGGACAGGGGAACACCATATATTTT
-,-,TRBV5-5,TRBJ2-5,CASSLASTGVGETQYF,TGTGCCAGCAGCTTGGCGTCTACCGGGGTGGGGGAGACCCAGTACTTC
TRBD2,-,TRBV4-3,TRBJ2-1,CASSQEPLAGGSYNEQFF,TGCGCCAGCAGCCAGGAACCATTAGCGGGAGGATCCTACAATGAGCAGTTCTTC
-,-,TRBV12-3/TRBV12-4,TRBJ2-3,CARTPGGHTDTQYF,TGTGCCAGAACCCCCGGGGGCCACACAGATACGCAGTATTTT
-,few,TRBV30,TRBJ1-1,CAWSVRLYHTEAFF,TGTGCCTGGAGTGTACGTTTGTATCACACTGAAGCTTTCTTT
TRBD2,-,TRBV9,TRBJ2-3,CASSVALAGATDTQYF,TGTGCCAGCAGCGTAGCGCTAGCGGGGGCTACAGATACGCAGTATTTT
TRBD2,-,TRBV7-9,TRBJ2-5,CASSVVPSGVQETQYF,TGTGCCAGCAGCGTAGTCCCTAGCGGGGTCCAAGAGACCCAGTACTTC
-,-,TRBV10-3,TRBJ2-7,CAIRTGEGLNFEQYF,TGTGCCATCAGGACAGGAGAAGGACTAAACTTCGAGCAGTACTTC